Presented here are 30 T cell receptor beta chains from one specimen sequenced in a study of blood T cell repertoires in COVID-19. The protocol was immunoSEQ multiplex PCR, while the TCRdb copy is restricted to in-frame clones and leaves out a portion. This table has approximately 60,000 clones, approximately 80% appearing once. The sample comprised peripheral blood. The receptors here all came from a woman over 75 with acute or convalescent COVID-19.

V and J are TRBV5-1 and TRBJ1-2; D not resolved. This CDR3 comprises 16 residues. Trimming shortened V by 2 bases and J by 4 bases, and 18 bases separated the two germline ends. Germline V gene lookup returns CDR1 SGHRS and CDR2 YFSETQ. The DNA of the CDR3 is TGCGCCAGCAGCTTAGGAGACGCCAAAAGTATCTATGGCTACACCTTC. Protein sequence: CASSLGDAKSIYGYTF.

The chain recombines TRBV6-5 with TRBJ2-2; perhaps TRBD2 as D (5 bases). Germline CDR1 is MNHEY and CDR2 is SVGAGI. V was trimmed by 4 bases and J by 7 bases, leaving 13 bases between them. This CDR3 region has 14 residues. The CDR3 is CASSWTPQDGELFF. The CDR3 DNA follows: TGTGCCAGCAGTTGGACTCCCCAGGACGGGGAGCTGTTTTTT.

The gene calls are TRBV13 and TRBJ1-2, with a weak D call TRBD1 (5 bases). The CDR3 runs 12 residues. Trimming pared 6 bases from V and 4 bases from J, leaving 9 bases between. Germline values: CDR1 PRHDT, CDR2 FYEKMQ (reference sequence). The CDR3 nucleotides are TGTGCCAGCAGTCGGGGGTTCTATGGCTACACCTTC. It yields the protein CASSRGFYGYTF.

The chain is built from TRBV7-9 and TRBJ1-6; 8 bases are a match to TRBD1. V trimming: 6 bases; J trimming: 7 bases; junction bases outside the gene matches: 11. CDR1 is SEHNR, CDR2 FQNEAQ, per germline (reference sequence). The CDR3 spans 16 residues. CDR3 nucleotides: TGTGCCAGCAGTTCTAGGACAGGGCGCCAAAATTCACCCCTCCACTTT. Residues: CASSSRTGRQNSPLHF. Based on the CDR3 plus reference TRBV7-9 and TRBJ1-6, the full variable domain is DTGVSQNPRHKITKRGQNVTFRCDPISEHNRLYWYRQTLGQGPEFLTYFQNEAQLEKSRLLSDRFSAERPKGSFSTLEIQRTEQGDSAMYLCASSSRTGRQNSPLHFGNGTRLTVT.

The CDR3 DNA reads TGTGCCATCAGTGAGAGGGGAGGCGAGCAGTACTTC. Amino acid sequence: CAISERGGEQYF. This rearrangement joins TRBV10-3 to TRBJ2-7; tentative D call: TRBD2 (6 bases). This CDR3 comprises 12 residues. Germline V gene sequence: CDR1 ENHRY, CDR2 SYGVKD. Deletions cut 2 bases from V and 6 bases from J, with 8 bases between.

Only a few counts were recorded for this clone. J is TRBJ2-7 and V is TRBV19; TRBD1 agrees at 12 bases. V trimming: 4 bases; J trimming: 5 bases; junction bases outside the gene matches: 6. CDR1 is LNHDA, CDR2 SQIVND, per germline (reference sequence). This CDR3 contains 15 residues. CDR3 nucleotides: TGTGCCAGTAGTAAAACCGGGACAGGGGGCCACGAGCAGTACTTC. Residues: CASSKTGTGGHEQYF.

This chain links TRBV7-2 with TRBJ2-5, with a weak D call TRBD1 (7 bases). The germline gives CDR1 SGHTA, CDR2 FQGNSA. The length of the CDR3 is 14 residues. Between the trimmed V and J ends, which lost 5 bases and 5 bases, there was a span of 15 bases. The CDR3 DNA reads TGTGCCAGCAGCCAGGGGGGCAGGGGGGAGACCCAGTACTTC. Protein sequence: CASSQGGRGETQYF.

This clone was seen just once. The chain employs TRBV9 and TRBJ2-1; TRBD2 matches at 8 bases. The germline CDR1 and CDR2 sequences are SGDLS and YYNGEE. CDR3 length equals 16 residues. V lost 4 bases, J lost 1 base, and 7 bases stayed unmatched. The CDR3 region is CASSPNSGVSYNEQFF. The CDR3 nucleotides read TGTGCCAGCAGCCCGAATAGCGGGGTGTCCTACAATGAGCAGTTCTTC.

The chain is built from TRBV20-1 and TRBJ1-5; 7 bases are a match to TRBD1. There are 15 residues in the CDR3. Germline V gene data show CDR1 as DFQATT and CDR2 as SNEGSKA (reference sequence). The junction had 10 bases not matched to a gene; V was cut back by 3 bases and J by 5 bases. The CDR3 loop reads CSASPSGTAYQPQHF. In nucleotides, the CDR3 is TGCAGTGCTAGTCCATCCGGGACAGCTTATCAGCCCCAGCATTTT.

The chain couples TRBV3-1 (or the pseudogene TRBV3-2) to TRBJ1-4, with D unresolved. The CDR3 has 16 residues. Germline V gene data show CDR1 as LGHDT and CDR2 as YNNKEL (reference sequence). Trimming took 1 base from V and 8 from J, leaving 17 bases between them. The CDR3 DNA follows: TGTGCCAGCAGCCAAGGGGTAGCGGCGCTGGGGGAAAAACTGTTTTTT. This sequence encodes CASSQGVAALGEKLFF.

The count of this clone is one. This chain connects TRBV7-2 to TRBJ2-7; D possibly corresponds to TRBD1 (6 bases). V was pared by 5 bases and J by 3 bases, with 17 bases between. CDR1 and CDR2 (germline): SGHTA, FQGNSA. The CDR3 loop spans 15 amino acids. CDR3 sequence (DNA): TGTGCCAGCAGCGTAAGGCCGGACAGTCACTACGAGCAGTACTTC. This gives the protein CASSVRPDSHYEQYF.

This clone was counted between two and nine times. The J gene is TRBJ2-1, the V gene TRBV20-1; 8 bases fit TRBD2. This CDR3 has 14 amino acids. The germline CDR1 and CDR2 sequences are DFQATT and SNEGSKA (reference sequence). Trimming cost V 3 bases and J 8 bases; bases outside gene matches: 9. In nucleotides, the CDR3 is TGCAGTGCTAGTACGGGAGGGCCCTCGGATGAGCAGTTCTTC. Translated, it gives CSASTGGPSDEQFF.

The CDR3 region has the DNA TGCAGCGTTGGTTTTGGGACAGGGATCAATCAGCCCCAGCATTTT. It translates to CSVGFGTGINQPQHF. The chain has TRBV29-1 and TRBJ1-5, with 9 positions matching TRBD1. This CDR3 has 15 amino acids. V shed 4 bases, J shed 3 bases, and the junction held 7 bases outside the gene matches. Germline lookup yields CDR1 SQVTM and CDR2 ANQGSEA.

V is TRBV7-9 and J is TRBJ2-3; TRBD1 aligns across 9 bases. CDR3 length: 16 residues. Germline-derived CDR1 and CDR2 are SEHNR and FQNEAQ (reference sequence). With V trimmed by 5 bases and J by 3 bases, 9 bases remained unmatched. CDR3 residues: CASSERPGQGTDTQYF. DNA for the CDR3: TGTGCCAGCAGCGAACGGCCTGGACAGGGGACAGATACGCAGTATTTT.

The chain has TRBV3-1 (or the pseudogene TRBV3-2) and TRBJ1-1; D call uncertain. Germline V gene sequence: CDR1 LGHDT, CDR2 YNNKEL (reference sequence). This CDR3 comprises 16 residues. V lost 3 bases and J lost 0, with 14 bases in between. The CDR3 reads CASSHRSLWMNTEAFF. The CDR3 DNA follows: TGTGCCAGCAGCCATCGGAGCTTGTGGATGAACACTGAAGCTTTCTTT.

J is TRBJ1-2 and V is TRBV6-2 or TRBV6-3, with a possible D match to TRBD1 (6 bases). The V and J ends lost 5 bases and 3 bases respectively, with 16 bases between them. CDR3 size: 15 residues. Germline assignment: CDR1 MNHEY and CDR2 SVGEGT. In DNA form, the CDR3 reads TGTGCCAGCAGTCCGGGACAAGGCTCCTACTATGGCTACACCTTC. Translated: CASSPGQGSYYGYTF.

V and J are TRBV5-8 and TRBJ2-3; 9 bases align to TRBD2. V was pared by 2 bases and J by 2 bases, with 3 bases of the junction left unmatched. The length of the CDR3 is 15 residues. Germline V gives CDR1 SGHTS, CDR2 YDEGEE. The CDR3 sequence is CASSFLAGVTDTQYF. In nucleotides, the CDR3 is TGTGCCAGCAGCTTCTTAGCGGGAGTCACAGATACGCAGTATTTT.

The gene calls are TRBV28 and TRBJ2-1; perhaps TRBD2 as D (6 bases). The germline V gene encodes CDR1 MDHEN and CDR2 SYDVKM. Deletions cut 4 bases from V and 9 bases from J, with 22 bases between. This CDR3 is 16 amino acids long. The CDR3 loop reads CASSYIRTNLRGEQFF. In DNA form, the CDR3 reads TGTGCCAGCAGTTACATTCGGACTAACCTAAGGGGTGAGCAGTTCTTC.

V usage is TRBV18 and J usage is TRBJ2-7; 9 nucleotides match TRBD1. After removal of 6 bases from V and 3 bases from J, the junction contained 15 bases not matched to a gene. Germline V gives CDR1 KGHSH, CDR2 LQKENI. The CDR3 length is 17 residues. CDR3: CASSLSASGQGIYEQYF. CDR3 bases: TGTGCCAGCTCCCTATCGGCTTCGGGACAGGGTATCTACGAGCAGTACTTC.

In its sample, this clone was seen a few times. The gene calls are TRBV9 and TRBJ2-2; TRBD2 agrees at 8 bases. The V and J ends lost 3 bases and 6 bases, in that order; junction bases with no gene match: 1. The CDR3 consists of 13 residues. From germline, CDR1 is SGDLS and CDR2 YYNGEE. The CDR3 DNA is TGTGCCAGCAGCGGGACTAGCTCCGGGGAGCTGTTTTTT. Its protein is CASSGTSSGELFF.

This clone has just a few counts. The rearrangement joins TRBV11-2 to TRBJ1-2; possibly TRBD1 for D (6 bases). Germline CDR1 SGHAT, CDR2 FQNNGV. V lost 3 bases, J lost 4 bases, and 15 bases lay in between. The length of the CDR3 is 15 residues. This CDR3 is CASSLKGGATYGYTF. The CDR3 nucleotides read TGTGCCAGCAGCTTGAAAGGGGGTGCTACCTATGGCTACACCTTC.

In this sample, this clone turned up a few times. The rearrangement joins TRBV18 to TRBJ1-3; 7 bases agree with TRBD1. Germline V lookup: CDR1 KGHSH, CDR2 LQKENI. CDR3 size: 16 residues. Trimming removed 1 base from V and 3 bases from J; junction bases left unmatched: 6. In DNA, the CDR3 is TGTGCCAGCTCACCACAGGGGGCAGCAAGTGGAAACACCATATATTTT. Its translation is CASSPQGAASGNTIYF.

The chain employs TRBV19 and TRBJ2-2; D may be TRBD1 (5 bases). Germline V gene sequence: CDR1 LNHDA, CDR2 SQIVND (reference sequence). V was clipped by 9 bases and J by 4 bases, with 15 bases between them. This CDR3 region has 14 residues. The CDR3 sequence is CASTLVGPTGELFF. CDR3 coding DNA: TGTGCCAGCACCCTTGTGGGGCCCACCGGGGAGCTGTTTTTT.

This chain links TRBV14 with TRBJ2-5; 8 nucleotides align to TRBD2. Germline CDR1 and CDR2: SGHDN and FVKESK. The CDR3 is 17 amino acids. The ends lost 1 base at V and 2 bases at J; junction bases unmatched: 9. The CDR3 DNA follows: TGTGCCAGCAGCCAAGTTAGGACTAGCCAAACACAAGAGACCCAGTACTTC. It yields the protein CASSQVRTSQTQETQYF.

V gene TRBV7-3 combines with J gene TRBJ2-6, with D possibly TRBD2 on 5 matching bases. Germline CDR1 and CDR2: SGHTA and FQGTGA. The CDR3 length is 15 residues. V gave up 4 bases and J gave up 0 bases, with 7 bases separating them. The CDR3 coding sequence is TGTGCCAGCAGCTCAGCGGTCTCTGGGGCCAACGTCCTGACTTTC. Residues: CASSSAVSGANVLTF. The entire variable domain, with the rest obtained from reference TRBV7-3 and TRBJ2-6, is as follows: GAGVSQTPSNKVTEKGKYVELRCDPISGHTALYWYRQSLGQGPEFLIYFQGTGAADDSGLPNDRFFAVRPEGSVSTLKIQRTERGDSAVYLCASSSAVSGANVLTFGAGSRLTVL.

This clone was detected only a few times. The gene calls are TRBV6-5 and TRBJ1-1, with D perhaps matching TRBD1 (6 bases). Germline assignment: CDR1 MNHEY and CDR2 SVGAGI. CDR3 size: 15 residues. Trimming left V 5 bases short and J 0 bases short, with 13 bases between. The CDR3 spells CASSTGQSMNTEAFF. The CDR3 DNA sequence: TGTGCCAGCAGTACCGGACAGAGCATGAACACTGAAGCTTTCTTT.

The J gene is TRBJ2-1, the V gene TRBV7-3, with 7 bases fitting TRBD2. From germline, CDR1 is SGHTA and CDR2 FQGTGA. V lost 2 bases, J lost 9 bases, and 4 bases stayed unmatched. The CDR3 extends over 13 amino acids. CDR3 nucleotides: TGTGCCAGCAGCTTAGGCGGGAGCCGTGAGCAGTTCTTC. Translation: CASSLGGSREQFF.

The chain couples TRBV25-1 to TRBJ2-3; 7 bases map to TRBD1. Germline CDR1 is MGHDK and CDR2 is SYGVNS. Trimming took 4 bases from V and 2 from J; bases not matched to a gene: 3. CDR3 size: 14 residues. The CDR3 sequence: CASSADRSTDTQYF. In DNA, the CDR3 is TGTGCCAGCAGTGCGGACAGGTCCACAGATACGCAGTATTTT.

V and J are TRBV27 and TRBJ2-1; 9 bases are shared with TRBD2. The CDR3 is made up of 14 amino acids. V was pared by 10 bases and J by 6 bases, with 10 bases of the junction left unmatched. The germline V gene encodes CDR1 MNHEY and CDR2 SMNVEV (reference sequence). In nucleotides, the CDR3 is TGTGCCATACTAGCGGGCGGGGGGGCCAATGAGCAGTTCTTC. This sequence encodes CAILAGGGANEQFF.

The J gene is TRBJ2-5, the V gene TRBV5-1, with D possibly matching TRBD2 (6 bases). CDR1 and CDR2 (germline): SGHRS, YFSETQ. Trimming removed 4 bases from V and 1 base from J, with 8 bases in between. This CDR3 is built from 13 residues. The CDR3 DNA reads TGCGCCAGCAGCCGGGAGAGCCAAGAGACCCAGTACTTC. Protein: CASSRESQETQYF.